This entry lists 27 T cell receptor beta chains sequenced from one sample in a study of blood T cells in healthy people across ages. PCR was performed a second time for roughly 7 to 12 cycles using a sample-barcoded 5' primer and a J-beta primer mix. MiXCR, applied by TCRdb to the 5' RACE reads, yields one record per CDR3 protein. Here the sample spans approximately 810,000 distinct CDR3 sequences, 29% being singletons. Source material: blood. The receptors here all came from a woman at least 80 years old in good health.

Remarks on this clonotype: Being one base from a much bigger clone, this may be a read error. The V and J genes are TRBV30 and TRBJ2-5; D perhaps matches TRBD1 (5 bases). The length of the CDR3 is 13 residues. Per the germline V gene, CDR1 is GTSNPN and CDR2 is SVGIG (reference sequence). V lost 0 bases and J 11 bases, leaving 16 bases between the germline ends. CDR3 nucleotide sequence: TGTGCCTGGAGTGTGTCAGGGCCTTACGGGCAGTACTTC. Its translation: CAWSVSGPYGQYF.

This clonotype came up many times. The chain joins TRBV15 to TRBJ2-1; 9 bases align to TRBD2. CDR1 and CDR2 (germline): LNHNV, YYDKDF (reference sequence). This CDR3 contains 17 residues. The V and J ends lost 0 bases and 7 bases, in that order; junction bases with no gene match: 10. The CDR3, as DNA: TGTGCCACCAGCAGAGAGGGGTTAGCGGGGGCCAGGAATGAGCAGTTCTTC. Protein: CATSREGLAGARNEQFF.

Details on this clonotype: A read error may explain this, as a much larger clone is one base away. The chain uses TRBV20-1 and TRBJ2-1; D could derive from TRBD1 or TRBD2 (6 bases each). Germline V gene lookup returns CDR1 DFQATT and CDR2 SNEGSKA (reference sequence). CDR3 length: 11 amino acids. The CDR3 loop is CSTRGDNEQFF. In DNA form, the CDR3 reads TGCAGCACTAGGGGGGACAATGAGCAGTTCTTC.

With regard to this clonotype: This may stem from a read error, because a much larger clone lies one nucleotide away. The chain carries TRBV5-1 and TRBJ1-2; D unclear. Germline V lookup: CDR1 SGHRS, CDR2 YFSETQ. The CDR3 is made up of 13 amino acids. The CDR3 protein is CAGSLAQARGYTF. CDR3 nucleotide sequence: TGCGCCGGCAGCTTGGCCCAGGCTCGTGGCTACACCTTC.

V is TRBV7-2 and J is TRBJ2-4; 9 nucleotides align to TRBD2. TRBJ2-7 matches the DNA end more closely, so the J call is doubtful. The CDR3 consists of 15 residues. The germline gives CDR1 SGHTA, CDR2 FQGNSA. CDR3 amino acids: CASSPRAGGSYEQYF. The CDR3 nucleotides are TGTGCCAGCAGCCCCCGGGCGGGGGGGTCCTACGAGCAGTACTTC.

The chain couples TRBV11-2 to TRBJ1-2; D remains unclear. The CDR3 loop spans 15 amino acids. CDR1 is SGHAT and CDR2 is FQNNGV in the germline V gene. The ends were cut back, 0 bases at V and 7 bases at J, with 15 bases in the middle. The CDR3 region is CASSLDPLGYSGYTF. In nucleotides, the CDR3 is TGTGCCAGCAGCTTAGACCCCCTAGGGTATAGTGGCTACACCTTC.

The chain is built from TRBV6-5 and TRBJ2-1, with D perhaps TRBD2 (5 bases). This CDR3 has 15 residues. V lost 6 bases to trimming and J lost 0 bases, with 12 bases between them. Germline loops: CDR1 MNHEY, CDR2 SVGAGI. The CDR3 nucleotides are TGTGCCAGCAGAAGGAGCCGGGGCTCCTACAATGAGCAGTTCTTC. Protein: CASRRSRGSYNEQFF.

The table lists this clonotype with many counts. The chain couples TRBV4-1 to TRBJ2-7; 10 bases line up with TRBD1. The V gene's germline CDR1 is MGHRA and CDR2 YSYEKL. Germline trimming cut 3 bases from V and 3 bases from J; bases unmatched to any gene: 5. This CDR3 contains 15 residues. CDR3 residues: CASSHGTGANYEQYF. The CDR3 nucleotides are TGCGCCAGCAGCCACGGGACAGGGGCCAACTACGAGCAGTACTTC.

This clonotype was observed many times. The chain couples TRBV12-3 or TRBV12-4 to TRBJ2-1; TRBD2 is a possible D gene (5 bases). Trimming pared 5 bases from V and 0 bases from J, leaving 14 bases between. There are 16 residues in the CDR3. In DNA form, the CDR3 reads TGTGCCAGCAGTCCCCTCCGGGGTGGCTCCTACAATGAGCAGTTCTTC. Translated: CASSPLRGGSYNEQFF.

Concerning this clonotype itself: At one of its ends the junction is not consistent with the germline gene, which may arise from a read error. The V call is TRBV7-7, the J call TRBJ1-4; D is undetermined. CDR3 size: 15 residues. CDR1 SSHAT and CDR2 FNYEAQ come from the germline V gene (reference sequence). The CDR3 is CASSQRGVLGEKLFF. The DNA for the CDR3 is TGTGCTAGCAGCCAGCGGGGAGTTTTGGGTGAAAAACTGTTTTTT.

This clonotype was picked up a small number of times. The chain joins TRBV20-1 to TRBJ2-1; D could derive from TRBD1 or TRBD2 (6 bases each). The CDR3 is 12 residues long. Germline V gives CDR1 DFQATT, CDR2 SNEGSKA (reference sequence). The DNA for the CDR3 is TGCAGGGCATCGACGGGGGCGCAGGAGCAGTTCTTC. Translated: CRASTGAQEQFF.

This clonotype was seen only a few times. The rearrangement joins TRBV19 to TRBJ2-5; tentative D call: TRBD1 (5 bases). Trimming took off 5 bases at V and 1 base at J, with 14 bases between the two ends. The CDR3 loop spans 15 amino acids. Looked up from germline, CDR1 is LNHDA and CDR2 is SQIVND (reference sequence). For the CDR3, the DNA is TGTGCCAGTAGTCCTCTGGTGGGGCCCCAAGAGACCCAGTACTTC. Translation: CASSPLVGPQETQYF.

J is TRBJ1-2 and V is TRBV20-1; D is perhaps TRBD1 (6 bases). The CDR3 extends over 13 amino acids. The V and J ends lost 6 bases and 4 bases respectively, with 15 bases between them. Germline CDR1 reads DFQATT; CDR2 reads SNEGSKA (reference sequence). The CDR3 loop is CSAPRDTTYGYTF. DNA of the CDR3: TGCAGTGCCCCTCGGGACACAACCTATGGCTACACCTTC.

This clonotype was observed a few times. V is TRBV5-1 and J is TRBJ1-5, with no clear D. V dropped 4 bases and J dropped 2 bases, with 13 bases sitting between them. The CDR3 is made up of 15 amino acids. Germline CDR1 is SGHRS and CDR2 is YFSETQ. CDR3 in amino acids: CASSPEGFRNQPQHF. CDR3 DNA: TGCGCCAGCAGCCCCGAGGGATTTCGCAATCAGCCCCAGCATTTT.

CDR3 residues: CASSFSTTSGGGETQYF. The DNA for the CDR3 is TGTGCCAGCAGTTTCTCCACCACTAGCGGAGGGGGAGAGACCCAGTACTTC. The chain employs TRBV28 and TRBJ2-7; 8 bases match TRBD2. With the DNA end fitting TRBJ2-5 better, the J assignment may be wrong. Germline assignment: CDR1 MDHEN and CDR2 SYDVKM. The CDR3 length is 17 residues.

V usage is TRBV7-9 and J usage is TRBJ1-6; possible D gene TRBD1, 5 bases. The length of the CDR3 is 20 residues. Germline-derived CDR1 and CDR2 are SEHNR and FQNEAQ (reference sequence). V was trimmed by 1 base and J by 0 bases, leaving 19 bases between them. The CDR3 DNA follows: TGTGCCAGCAGCTTAGTCCCGGGAGCAGGGCATAGCTCCTATAATTCACCCCTCCACTTT. It codes for CASSLVPGAGHSSYNSPLHF. Looking up the rest from reference TRBV7-9 and TRBJ1-6 gives the full variable domain: DTGVSQNPRHKITKRGQNVTFRCDPISEHNRLYWYRQTLGQGPEFLTYFQNEAQLEKSRLLSDRFSAERPKGSFSTLEIQRTEQGDSAMYLCASSLVPGAGHSSYNSPLHFGNGTRLTVT.

The gene calls are TRBV19 and TRBJ1-5, with no clear D. Germline CDR1 LNHDA, CDR2 SQIVND (reference sequence). The length of the CDR3 is 15 residues. The ends were cut back, 1 base at V and 7 bases at J, with 14 bases in the middle. DNA of the CDR3: TGTGCCAGTAGTATAGGCGGGGTTCGGAGGCAGCCCCAGCATTTT. It specifies CASSIGGVRRQPQHF. Looking up the rest from reference TRBV19 and TRBJ1-5 gives the full variable domain: DGGITQSPKYLFRKEGQNVTLSCEQNLNHDAMYWYRQDPGQGLRLIYYSQIVNDFQKGDIAEGYSVSREKKESFPLTVTSAQKNPTAFYLCASSIGGVRRQPQHFGDGTRLSIL.

This clonotype was detected ten times or more. The rearrangement joins TRBV5-1 to TRBJ2-7; a possible D gene is TRBD2 (6 bases). The CDR3 covers 11 residues. Trimming stripped 5 bases from V and 4 bases from J, with 7 bases between. CDR1 and CDR2 (germline): SGHRS, YFSETQ. CDR3 bases: TGCGCCAGCAGGGACTATTACGAGCAGTACTTC. This gives the protein CASRDYYEQYF.

This clonotype was observed many times. The chain joins TRBV7-2 to TRBJ2-3, with D maybe TRBD2 (6 bases). Trimming took off 4 bases at V and 4 bases at J, with 15 bases between the two ends. The CDR3 has 15 amino acids. Germline V lookup: CDR1 SGHTA, CDR2 FQGNSA. The CDR3 coding sequence is TGTGCCAGCAGCTCGACTAGTATGGAGTCAGATACGCAGTATTTT. This sequence encodes CASSSTSMESDTQYF.

The chain employs TRBV29-1 and TRBJ1-1; D gene unclear. Germline V gene sequence: CDR1 SQVTM, CDR2 ANQGSEA. The CDR3 contains 13 residues. V gave up 6 bases and J gave up 0 bases, with 11 bases separating them. The CDR3 reads CSVRPTLNTEAFF. The DNA of the CDR3 is TGCAGCGTGCGGCCAACCCTGAACACTGAAGCTTTCTTT.

To note about this clonotype: Since a much larger clone is just one base distant, this may be a read error. The V gene is TRBV7-6, the J gene TRBJ2-1; 9 bases line up with TRBD1. Germline V gene data show CDR1 as SGHVS and CDR2 as FNYEAQ. The CDR3 runs 15 residues. V shed 5 bases, J shed 5 bases, and the junction held 7 bases outside the gene matches. This CDR3 reads CASSRWGQGNNEQFF. The DNA for the CDR3 is TGTGCCAGCAGCCGATGGGGACAGGGAAACAATGAGCAGTTCTTC.

This clonotype was seen ten or more times. The rearrangement links TRBV25-1 to TRBJ2-3; 8 bases agree with TRBD1. Trimming removed 6 bases from V and 7 bases from J; junction bases left unmatched: 9. This CDR3 is 14 amino acids long. Germline V gene lookup returns CDR1 MGHDK and CDR2 SYGVNS. CDR3 residues: CASRETGALNTQYF. DNA for the CDR3: TGTGCCAGCAGGGAGACAGGGGCCCTCAATACGCAGTATTTT. Looking up the rest from reference TRBV25-1 and TRBJ2-3 gives the full variable domain: EADIYQTPRYLVIGTGKKITLECSQTMGHDKMYWYQQDPGMELHLIHYSYGVNSTEKGDLSSESTVSRIRTEHFPLTLESARPSHTSQYLCASRETGALNTQYFGPGTRLTVL.

This clonotype occurred a few times. This may be a read error: a much more frequent sequence differs by one nucleotide. The genes are TRBV7-9 and TRBJ2-7; D remains ambiguous. The CDR3 runs to 14 residues. V lost 3 bases and J 2 bases, leaving 11 bases between the germline ends. In germline, CDR1 is SEHNR, CDR2 FQNEAQ (reference sequence). The CDR3 DNA follows: TGTGCCAGCAGCTTGGGAATAAGCGCCTACGAGCAGTACTTC. Protein sequence: CASSLGISAYEQYF.

This chain links TRBV7-2 with TRBJ2-7; 8 positions match TRBD1. There are 16 residues in the CDR3. Germline V lookup: CDR1 SGHTA, CDR2 FQGNSA. The V segment lost 0 bases and the J segment 5 bases; nucleotides outside the gene matches: 9. CDR3: CASSLARTGLGHEQYF. CDR3 nucleotides: TGTGCCAGCAGCTTAGCGCGGACAGGGCTCGGCCACGAGCAGTACTTC. The full variable domain, with the rest looked up from reference TRBV7-2 and TRBJ2-7, is GAGVSQSPSNKVTEKGKDVELRCDPISGHTALYWYRQSLGQGLEFLIYFQGNSAPDKSGLPSDRFSAERTGGSVSTLTIQRTQQEDSAVYLCASSLARTGLGHEQYFGPGTRLTVT.

As for this clonotype: A read error may explain this, as a much larger clone is one base away. The CDR3 DNA reads TGCGCCAGCAGCGCGGGACAGGGGGTATACGGCTACATCTTC. Translating it yields CASSAGQGVYGYIF. This chain connects TRBV5-1 to TRBJ1-2, with TRBD1 identical over 11 bases. Looked up from germline, CDR1 is SGHRS and CDR2 is YFSETQ. The CDR3 totals 14 residues.

At least ten counts were recorded for this clonotype. V usage is TRBV27 and J usage is TRBJ2-5; either TRBD1 or TRBD2 may supply D (7 bases each). The CDR3 contains 16 residues. Germline values: CDR1 MNHEY, CDR2 SMNVEV (reference sequence). The germline V and J ends were trimmed by 6 bases and 1 base, with 18 bases remaining between them. The CDR3 loop is CASSTTGRVGQETQYF. In nucleotides, the CDR3 is TGTGCCAGCAGCACGACAGGGAGGGTGGGCCAAGAGACCCAGTACTTC.

This clonotype has ten or more counts. The chain couples TRBV29-1 to TRBJ2-5; D remains ambiguous. Germline CDR1 reads SQVTM; CDR2 reads ANQGSEA. CDR3 length equals 12 residues. The V gene lost 3 bases and the J gene lost 4 bases, with 9 bases spanning the gap. CDR3 residues: CSVEFQAETQYF. Here the CDR3 DNA reads TGCAGCGTTGAGTTCCAGGCAGAGACCCAGTACTTC. The variable domain in full, completed from reference TRBV29-1 and TRBJ2-5, reads SAVISQKPSRDICQRGTSLTIQCQVDSQVTMMFWYRQQPGQSLTLIATANQGSEATYESGFVIDKFPISRPNLTFSTLTVSNMSPEDSSIYLCSVEFQAETQYFGPGTRLLVL.